Listed here are 13 T cell receptor beta chains from one sample, sequenced in a study of control samples from healthy donors and cancer patients. Sequencing used immunoSEQ multiplex PCR; TCRdb keeps in-frame clones, though not all of them. The sample lists 76,000 or so clones; roughly nine tenths were seen once. Source material: PBMCs. These receptor sequences come from a woman between 50 and 59 years old with colorectal cancer.

This sequence joins TRBV6-1 and TRBJ2-3, with TRBD2 identical over 9 bases. CDR1 is MNHNS, CDR2 SASEGT, per germline. J was trimmed by 2 bases and V by 3 bases; bases with no gene match: 3. The CDR3 sequence is 15 residues long. The CDR3 DNA is TGTGCCAGCAGTGACCTAGCGGGGCCCACAGATACGCAGTATTTT. This gives the protein CASSDLAGPTDTQYF.

The chain recombines TRBV15 with TRBJ1-1; 12 nucleotides align to TRBD1. Germline CDR1 and CDR2: LNHNV and YYDKDF (reference sequence). The CDR3 runs 17 residues. V was pared by 5 bases and J by 1 base, with 8 bases of the junction left unmatched. As DNA, the CDR3 is TGTGCCACCAGCCAGGGGGGGACAGGGGGCAGGAACACTGAAGCTTTCTTT. Its translation: CATSQGGTGGRNTEAFF.

V is TRBV5-6 and J is TRBJ1-2; a weak D match, TRBD1 (6 bases). CDR3 length: 13 amino acids. Germline V gives CDR1 SGHDT, CDR2 YYEEEE. Trimming stripped 4 bases from V and 6 bases from J, with 13 bases between. The CDR3 here is CASSNRGGDGYTF. CDR3 nucleotide sequence: TGTGCCAGCAGCAACCGGGGGGGCGATGGCTACACCTTC.

This clone was counted only a few times. The gene calls are TRBV6-2 or TRBV6-3 and TRBJ2-3; 14 bases map to TRBD2. V shed 5 bases and J 6 bases; nucleotides not matched to a gene: 4. CDR1 MNHEY and CDR2 SVGEGT come from the germline V gene. The CDR3 runs to 15 residues. The CDR3 loop is CASSRTSGGTDTQYF. DNA for the CDR3: TGTGCCAGCAGTCGGACTAGCGGGGGGACCGATACGCAGTATTTT.

V and J are TRBV5-5 and TRBJ1-1; D ambiguous. CDR3 length: 16 amino acids. Trimming took 1 base from V and 1 from J, leaving 14 bases between them. The V gene's germline CDR1 is SGHKS and CDR2 YYEKEE (reference sequence). In nucleotides, the CDR3 is TGTGCCAGCAGCTTGATGGGTCATGGGAGGAACACTGAAGCTTTCTTT. Amino acid sequence: CASSLMGHGRNTEAFF.

The rearrangement links TRBV28 to TRBJ1-5, with 12 bases identical to TRBD1. After removal of 10 bases from V and 2 bases from J, the junction contained 12 bases not matched to a gene. The CDR3 spans 17 residues. Germline V gene sequence: CDR1 MDHEN, CDR2 SYDVKM. The CDR3 protein is CATRPLGQGAGNQPQHF. DNA for the CDR3: TGTGCCACCAGACCCTTGGGACAGGGGGCAGGCAATCAGCCCCAGCATTTT. The whole variable domain, remainder taken from reference TRBV28 and TRBJ1-5, is DVKVTQSSRYLVKRTGEKVFLECVQDMDHENMFWYRQDPGLGLRLIYFSYDVKMKEKGDIPEGYSVSREKKERFSLILESASTNQTSMYLCATRPLGQGAGNQPQHFGDGTRLSIL.

The chain combines TRBV6-5 with TRBJ2-1; no definite D call. CDR1 MNHEY and CDR2 SVGAGI come from the germline V gene. The CDR3 has 12 residues. V was pared by 10 bases and J by 2 bases, with 9 bases between. The CDR3: CATLTPYNEQFF. As DNA, the CDR3 is TGTGCCACCCTTACCCCCTACAATGAGCAGTTCTTC.

The chain couples TRBV29-1 to TRBJ2-3; 9 positions match TRBD2. The CDR3 runs 13 residues. Unmatched junction bases numbered 4, after V lost 6 bases and J lost 3 bases. The V gene's germline CDR1 is SQVTM and CDR2 ANQGSEA. As DNA, the CDR3 is TGCAGCGTGCGCCTAGCGGGAACAGATACGCAGTATTTT. Protein sequence: CSVRLAGTDTQYF.

CDR3 sequence: CASPATGFAITIYF. The CDR3 DNA is TGTGCCAGCCCAGCGACAGGATTCGCTATCACCATATATTTT. The V gene is TRBV6-4, the J gene TRBJ1-3; D may be TRBD1 (6 bases). The CDR3 runs 14 residues. The V gene lost 8 bases and the J gene lost 9 bases, with 20 bases spanning the gap. Germline V gene lookup returns CDR1 MRHNA and CDR2 SNTAGT.

This clone showed up just once. The V call is TRBV5-1, the J call TRBJ2-3, with 7 bases matching TRBD1. The CDR3 totals 15 residues. CDR1 is SGHRS, CDR2 YFSETQ, per germline. Trimming cost V 1 base and J 1 base; bases outside gene matches: 3. The CDR3 DNA is TGCGCCAGCAGCTTGATAGGGGGCGGCACAGATACGCAGTATTTT. Protein: CASSLIGGGTDTQYF.

The V and J genes are TRBV7-2 and TRBJ1-1; tentatively, D is TRBD1 (6 bases). The germline CDR1 and CDR2 sequences are SGHTA and FQGNSA. V was shortened by 4 bases and J by 1 base, with 10 bases between the two germline ends. The CDR3 contains 14 residues. CDR3 in amino acids: CASSSRGGNTEAFF. Written as DNA, the CDR3 is TGTGCCAGCAGCTCCAGAGGGGGGAACACTGAAGCTTTCTTT.

This chain links TRBV19 with TRBJ1-3; D not certain. Trimming took 3 bases from V and 4 from J, leaving 7 bases between them. Germline values: CDR1 LNHDA, CDR2 SQIVND (reference sequence). The CDR3 runs 13 residues. The CDR3 DNA sequence: TGTGCCAGTAGTATGCCAGTCGGAAACACCATATATTTT. It translates to CASSMPVGNTIYF.

The V call is TRBV5-1, the J call TRBJ2-2, with no clear D. V was trimmed by 4 bases and J by 1 base, leaving 2 bases between them. Looked up from germline, CDR1 is SGHRS and CDR2 is YFSETQ. The CDR3 is 12 amino acids. In DNA form, the CDR3 reads TGCGCCAGCAGCCAGAACACCGGGGAGCTGTTTTTT. Protein sequence: CASSQNTGELFF.